The 21 T cell receptor beta chains listed next were all sequenced from one sample in a study of cytomegalovirus exposure and HLA in healthy donors. Sequencing used immunoSEQ multiplex PCR; TCRdb keeps in-frame clones, though not all of them. This sample carries roughly 65,000 clones, over 85% of them seen once, and the ten largest clones take about 4.4%. Sequencing was carried out using PBMCs. These receptors all come from a man between 18 and 35 years old in good health and CMV-seropositive.

The CDR3 bases are TGTGCCTGGAGCAGACAGGTTGAAGCTTTCTTT. Translating it yields CAWSRQVEAFF. The chain has TRBV30 and TRBJ1-1, with a weak D call TRBD1 (6 bases). Trimming shortened V by 3 bases and J by 7 bases, and 9 bases separated the two germline ends. The CDR3 runs to 11 residues. Per the germline V gene, CDR1 is GTSNPN and CDR2 is SVGIG (reference sequence).

The V gene is TRBV4-1, the J gene TRBJ2-5, with D hard to call. Germline V gene sequence: CDR1 MGHRA, CDR2 YSYEKL. The V end was cut by 2 bases, the J end by 5 bases, with 6 bases between. The CDR3 loop spans 12 amino acids. For the CDR3, the DNA is TGCGCCAGCAGCCAACCCCGGGAGACCCAGTACTTC. Encoded protein: CASSQPRETQYF.

The rearrangement joins TRBV28 to TRBJ1-5; TRBD1 agrees at 11 bases. CDR3 length equals 17 residues. After removal of 6 bases from V and 0 bases from J, the junction contained 7 bases not matched to a gene. Per the germline V gene, CDR1 is MDHEN and CDR2 is SYDVKM. The DNA of the CDR3 is TGTGCCAGCAGCCGGGACAGGGGGGGTGTTAGCAATCAGCCCCAGCATTTT. Its protein product is CASSRDRGGVSNQPQHF. The whole variable domain, filled in from reference TRBV28 and TRBJ1-5, reads DVKVTQSSRYLVKRTGEKVFLECVQDMDHENMFWYRQDPGLGLRLIYFSYDVKMKEKGDIPEGYSVSREKKERFSLILESASTNQTSMYLCASSRDRGGVSNQPQHFGDGTRLSIL.

The chain employs TRBV7-2 and TRBJ1-5; D unclear. V lost 1 base, J lost 2 bases, and 15 bases lay in between. The germline gives CDR1 SGHTA, CDR2 FQGNSA. The CDR3 has 17 amino acids. CDR3 sequence: CASSLVGPSGGNQPQHF. The CDR3 nucleotides are TGTGCCAGCAGCTTAGTGGGTCCGTCGGGAGGCAATCAGCCCCAGCATTTT.

In regard to this clone: A much bigger clone sits one base away, suggesting this may be a read error. This CDR3 is CASSETSGGADTQYF. CDR3 nucleotide sequence: TGTGCCAGCAGTGAAACTAGCGGGGGGGCAGATACGCAGTATTTT. The chain joins TRBV6-1 to TRBJ2-3, with 13 bases matching TRBD2. CDR3 size: 15 residues. Per germline, CDR1 MNHNS and CDR2 SASEGT. The V and J ends lost 2 bases and 4 bases, in that order; junction bases with no gene match: 0.

The gene calls are TRBV5-1 and TRBJ1-2; TRBD1 might be the D (6 bases). Trimming took off 2 bases at V and 6 bases at J, with 11 bases between the two ends. The CDR3 has 13 amino acids. Per the germline V gene, CDR1 is SGHRS and CDR2 is YFSETQ. The CDR3 DNA sequence: TGCGCCAGCAGCTTTTCTGGGGGCGATGGCTACACCTTC. This sequence encodes CASSFSGGDGYTF. Combining the CDR3 with reference TRBV5-1 and TRBJ1-2 gives the whole variable domain KAGVTQTPRYLIKTRGQQVTLSCSPISGHRSVSWYQQTPGQGLQFLFEYFSETQRNKGNFPGRFSGRQFSNSRSEMNVSTLELGDSALYLCASSFSGGDGYTFGSGTRLTVV.

This clone was counted once. As DNA, the CDR3 is TGTGCCACCAGCAGGAGAAATCAGCCCCAGCATTTT. This sequence encodes CATSRRNQPQHF. The chain recombines TRBV15 with TRBJ1-5; D unresolved. V lost 3 bases to trimming and J lost 4 bases, with 4 bases between them. The CDR3 covers 12 residues. Germline assignment: CDR1 LNHNV and CDR2 YYDKDF (reference sequence).

The chain couples TRBV11-2 to TRBJ2-1, with 10 bases lining up with TRBD2. The germline V gene has CDR1 SGHAT and CDR2 FQNNGV. The CDR3 extends over 15 amino acids. With 5 bases clipped from V and 6 bases from J, the junction kept 7 bases outside the gene matches. This CDR3 reads CASSQLAGAGNEQFF. In DNA, the CDR3 is TGTGCCAGCAGCCAGCTAGCGGGAGCAGGCAATGAGCAGTTCTTC.

The chain combines TRBV23-1 with TRBJ1-1; D possibly corresponds to TRBD1 (5 bases). TRBV23-1 carries the ORF label, with uncertain function. Between the trimmed V and J ends, which lost 6 bases and 5 bases, there was a span of 28 bases. The CDR3 contains 18 residues. The CDR3 DNA follows: TGCGCCAGCAGCCCCCCACGGGGGGAAGGTTCGATGTGGACTGAAGCTTTCTTT. It codes for CASSPPRGEGSMWTEAFF.

This clone was seen just once. The chain is built from TRBV7-9 and TRBJ2-1; D may be TRBD1 (5 bases). V lost 4 bases, J lost 8 bases, and 24 bases lay in between. CDR1 and CDR2 (germline): SEHNR, FQNEAQ (reference sequence). The CDR3 is made up of 17 amino acids. CDR3: CASSSMSGRARLDEQFF. As DNA, the CDR3 is TGTGCCAGCAGCTCAATGTCGGGCAGGGCACGGCTCGATGAGCAGTTCTTC. Drawing the rest from reference TRBV7-9 and TRBJ2-1, the complete variable domain is DTGVSQNPRHKITKRGQNVTFRCDPISEHNRLYWYRQTLGQGPEFLTYFQNEAQLEKSRLLSDRFSAERPKGSFSTLEIQRTEQGDSAMYLCASSSMSGRARLDEQFFGPGTRLTVL.

This sequence joins TRBV4-3 and TRBJ1-3; D might be TRBD1 (5 bases). Germline V gives CDR1 LGHNA, CDR2 YSLEER. The CDR3 consists of 17 residues. V was trimmed by 0 bases and J by 4 bases, leaving 16 bases between them. CDR3 in amino acids: CASSQDPTQGWGNTIYF. Written as DNA, the CDR3 is TGCGCCAGCAGCCAAGATCCCACCCAGGGTTGGGGAAACACCATATATTTT.

The chain links TRBV5-1 to TRBJ2-5; 7 bases match TRBD1. The CDR3 runs 14 residues. J gave up 5 bases and V 1 base, and 5 bases lay outside the gene matches. The germline V gene encodes CDR1 SGHRS and CDR2 YFSETQ. As DNA, the CDR3 is TGCGCCAGCAGCTTGAGGGGGCGCAGGGAGACCCAGTACTTC. It encodes CASSLRGRRETQYF.

The V and J genes are TRBV30 and TRBJ1-5, with D perhaps TRBD1 (5 bases). The CDR3 contains 13 residues. Trimming left V 2 bases short and J 3 bases short, with 8 bases between. From germline, CDR1 is GTSNPN and CDR2 SVGIG (reference sequence). CDR3: CAWSSGLNQPQHF. The CDR3 DNA is TGTGCCTGGAGTTCAGGGCTCAATCAGCCCCAGCATTTT.

The chain employs TRBV2 and TRBJ2-2, with D perhaps matching TRBD2 (5 bases). This CDR3 has 16 residues. V gave up 2 bases and J gave up 0 bases, with 10 bases separating them. Germline V CDR1 and CDR2: SNHLY, FYNNEI. As DNA, the CDR3 is TGTGCCAGCAGTGAATTGAGCGGATCGAACACCGGGGAGCTGTTTTTT. As protein: CASSELSGSNTGELFF.

This clone showed up just a few times. The V and J genes are TRBV28 and TRBJ2-5; 7 bases agree with TRBD2. V shed 5 bases, J shed 1 base, and the junction held 7 bases outside the gene matches. The CDR3 extends over 15 amino acids. Germline V CDR1 and CDR2: MDHEN, SYDVKM. The CDR3 loop reads CASSVQRDIQETQYF. CDR3 in DNA: TGTGCCAGCAGTGTTCAGCGGGATATCCAAGAGACCCAGTACTTC.

The chain links TRBV5-4 to TRBJ2-7; tentative D call: TRBD1 (5 bases). V lost 1 base and J 1 base, leaving 12 bases between the germline ends. This CDR3 contains 15 residues. CDR1 is SGHNT and CDR2 is YYREEE in the germline V gene (reference sequence). The CDR3 coding sequence is TGTGCCAGCAGCTTGAAGTTGGCAGGGTCCTACGAGCAGTACTTC. Translation gives CASSLKLAGSYEQYF.

Only a few counts were recorded for this clone. In nucleotides, the CDR3 is TGTGCCAGCAGCTTGTCAGGACTAGCGGGATCCGCCCTCTACGAGCAGTACTTC. Its protein is CASSLSGLAGSALYEQYF. The V call is TRBV5-6, the J call TRBJ2-7, with TRBD2 matching 12 bases. The CDR3 runs to 18 residues. Germline V gene sequence: CDR1 SGHDT, CDR2 YYEEEE. Trimming removed 1 base from V and 3 bases from J; junction bases left unmatched: 11.

This clone was observed once. The chain has TRBV28 and TRBJ2-7; 7 bases match TRBD1. Per germline, CDR1 MDHEN and CDR2 SYDVKM. The CDR3 consists of 14 residues. The ends lost 5 bases at V and 2 bases at J; junction bases unmatched: 6. Written as DNA, the CDR3 is TGTGCCAGCAGTACGGGACAGCGAGCCTACGAGCAGTACTTC. It is translated as CASSTGQRAYEQYF.

The V gene is TRBV28, the J gene TRBJ2-7, with TRBD1 identical over 9 bases. The CDR3 covers 14 residues. With 9 bases clipped from V and 4 bases from J, the junction kept 10 bases outside the gene matches. Per germline, CDR1 MDHEN and CDR2 SYDVKM. The CDR3 bases are TGTGCCAGTCTAGGCCGGGACAGGGTTTACGAGCAGTACTTC. Translated, it gives CASLGRDRVYEQYF.

This chain uses TRBV9 with TRBJ2-1; the match to TRBD2 covers 8 bases. Germline V lookup: CDR1 SGDLS, CDR2 YYNGEE. There are 19 residues in the CDR3. With 3 bases clipped from V and 0 bases from J, the junction kept 14 bases outside the gene matches. The CDR3 DNA sequence: TGTGCCAGCAGCGGGCCCCTAGGTAGCGGGGAAAACTCCTACAATGAGCAGTTCTTC. Protein product: CASSGPLGSGENSYNEQFF.

This chain links TRBV9 with TRBJ2-1, with 7 bases that match TRBD1. The germline V gene has CDR1 SGDLS and CDR2 YYNGEE. J lost 4 bases, V lost 2 bases, and 0 bases had no gene match. The CDR3 contains 13 residues. The CDR3 coding sequence is TGTGCCAGCAGCGTGACAGGGTACAATGAGCAGTTCTTC. Residues: CASSVTGYNEQFF.